The rows below give T cell receptor beta chains drawn from one sample of a study of T cell changes during pregnancy in multiple sclerosis. Data came from immunoSEQ multiplex PCR; TCRdb stores just in-frame clones and leaves some out. The sample consists of approximately 71,000 clones, about nine tenths of them appearing once. Sample: peripheral blood, taken in the second trimester of pregnancy. These receptors originate from a female donor with multiple sclerosis, enrolled in a pregnancy study. The CDR3 runs from the conserved cysteine through the conserved F or W. A D gene is named only where the DNA matches it firmly. Only some rows state a clone size, as once, few, many or a class for expanded clones.

D gene | clone size | J gene | V gene | CDR3 protein | CDR3 DNA
TRBD1 | - | TRBJ2-7 | TRBV5-4 | CASSLGQGRYEQYF | TGTGCCAGCAGCTTAGGACAGGGGCGATACGAGCAGTACTTC
TRBD2 | - | TRBJ2-3 | TRBV5-1 | CASSSRTSDLSNTQYF | TGCGCCAGCAGCTCAAGGACTAGTGATCTTTCAAATACGCAGTATTTT
TRBD1 | - | TRBJ1-2 | TRBV10-3 | CAITDRESYGYTF | TGTGCCATCACTGACAGGGAATCCTATGGCTACACCTTC
- | - | TRBJ2-5 | TRBV19 | CASSIQVQETQYF | TGTGCCAGTAGTATCCAGGTCCAAGAGACCCAGTACTTC
TRBD2 | - | TRBJ2-7 | TRBV30 | CAWSFTGTTPYEQYF | TGTGCCTGGAGTTTCACCGGGACTACTCCCTACGAGCAGTACTTC
- | - | TRBJ1-2 | TRBV6-6 | CASSVQGNGYTF | TGTGCCAGCAGTGTCCAGGGGAATGGCTACACCTTC
TRBD2 | - | TRBJ2-1 | TRBV9 | CASSVARGGGEQFF | TGTGCCAGCAGCGTAGCGCGGGGGGGCGGTGAGCAGTTCTTC
- | - | TRBJ2-3 | TRBV7-3 | CASSSIATDTQYF | TGTGCCAGCAGTTCCATAGCCACAGATACGCAGTATTTT
TRBD2 | few | TRBJ2-1 | TRBV6-4 | CASSDTSGSYNEQFF | TGTGCCAGCAGCGATACTAGCGGTTCCTACAATGAGCAGTTCTTC
- | - | TRBJ1-5 | TRBV27 | CASSPRAGGTYQPQHF | TGTGCCAGCAGTCCACGGGCTGGAGGGACCTATCAGCCCCAGCATTTT
TRBD1 | - | TRBJ1-1 | TRBV28 | CASSLGTGRGRSTEAFF | TGTGCCAGCAGTTTGGGGACAGGGAGAGGTAGGAGCACTGAAGCTTTCTTT
- | - | TRBJ1-2 | TRBV7-3 | CASSLPGNYGYTF | TGTGCCAGCAGCTTACCAGGGAACTATGGCTACACCTTC
- | - | TRBJ2-7 | TRBV30 | CAWNRGSYEQYF | TGTGCCTGGAATAGGGGGTCATACGAGCAGTACTTC
TRBD2 | - | TRBJ2-3 | TRBV19 | CASSPHRTSGGTDTQYF | TGTGCCAGTAGTCCACATCGGACTAGCGGGGGCACAGATACGCAGTATTTT
- | - | TRBJ1-5 | TRBV4-3 | CASSSEAGSQPQHF | TGCGCCAGCAGCTCGGAAGCGGGCAGTCAGCCCCAGCATTTT
- | - | TRBJ2-3 | TRBV9 | CASSVEPGVPDTQYF | TGTGCCAGCAGCGTAGAACCGGGGGTCCCAGATACGCAGTATTTT
TRBD2 | - | TRBJ2-2 | TRBV12-5 | CASGTGLAGAGELFF | TGTGCTAGTGGGACGGGACTAGCGGGGGCCGGGGAGCTGTTTTTT
- | - | TRBJ2-1 | TRBV28 | CASSLLRGEQFF | TGTGCCAGCAGTTTACTGCGGGGTGAGCAGTTCTTC
- | - | TRBJ2-3 | TRBV7-8 | CASSSSLGTDTQYF | TGTGCCAGCAGTTCATCTCTAGGCACAGATACGCAGTATTTT
- | - | TRBJ2-5 | TRBV18 | CASSPLGQGETQYF | TGTGCCAGCTCACCACTGGGGCAGGGAGAGACCCAGTACTTC
TRBD2 | - | TRBJ2-1 | TRBV4-1 | CASSQGPTREYNEQFF | TGCGCCAGCAGCCAAGGACCGACGCGGGAGTACAATGAGCAGTTCTTC
- | - | TRBJ1-1 | TRBV19 | CASSIDSLTEAFF | TGTGCCAGTAGTATTGACAGTCTCACTGAAGCTTTCTTT
- | - | TRBJ1-1 | TRBV19 | CASSALSDTSVEAFF | TGTGCCAGTAGCGCACTCTCGGACACCTCAGTGGAAGCTTTCTTT
TRBD2 | once | TRBJ2-1 | TRBV5-4 | CASSFKRGASYNEQFF | TGTGCCAGCAGCTTTAAGCGGGGGGCCTCCTACAATGAGCAGTTCTTC
- | - | TRBJ1-1 | TRBV5-1 | CASSPRIGASSNTEAFF | TGCGCCAGCAGCCCACGTATTGGAGCCAGCTCGAACACTGAAGCTTTCTTT
TRBD1 | once | TRBJ1-1 | TRBV4-1 | CASSQVPTGFSTEAFF | TGCGCCAGCAGCCAAGTGCCGACAGGGTTTAGTACTGAAGCTTTCTTT
- | - | TRBJ2-7 | TRBV5-1 | CASSLAGNRVNYEQYF | TGCGCCAGCAGCTTGGCCGGTAACAGGGTAAACTACGAGCAGTACTTC
- | - | TRBJ2-2 | TRBV19 | CASSLWASNPTWAGELFF | TGTGCCAGTAGCCTATGGGCCTCCAACCCTACATGGGCCGGGGAGCTGTTTTTT
TRBD1 | - | TRBJ1-2 | TRBV6-5 | CASKIQGAKEGTF | TGTGCCAGCAAGATACAGGGGGCAAAAGAGGGGACCTTC
TRBD2 | - | TRBJ2-7 | TRBV10-3 | CAISASGYEQYF | TGTGCCATCAGTGCTAGCGGCTACGAGCAGTACTTC
- | - | TRBJ2-1 | TRBV29-1 | CSVENPPGEQFF | TGCAGCGTTGAAAACCCCCCGGGTGAGCAGTTCTTC
- | - | TRBJ2-1 | TRBV7-3 | CASSLYGGGSPNEQFF | TGTGCCAGCAGCTTATATGGGGGAGGATCACCCAATGAGCAGTTCTTC
TRBD1 | - | TRBJ2-6 | TRBV19 | CASKPGGSGANVLTF | TGTGCCAGTAAACCAGGGGGCTCTGGGGCCAACGTCCTGACTTTC
- | - | TRBJ2-7 | TRBV25-1 | CASSATKTYEQYF | TGTGCCAGCAGTGCGACAAAGACCTACGAGCAGTACTTC
TRBD2 | - | TRBJ2-3 | TRBV28 | CASSSTREREFHTQYF | TGTGCCAGCAGTTCCACACGTGAGCGGGAGTTCCATACGCAGTATTTT
- | - | TRBJ2-7 | TRBV28 | CASSLQGRVNEQYF | TGTGCCAGCAGTTTACAGGGGAGGGTCAACGAGCAGTACTTC
TRBD2 | - | TRBJ2-1 | TRBV4-1 | CASSYGLAGNYNEQFF | TGCGCCAGCAGCTACGGACTAGCGGGAAACTACAATGAGCAGTTCTTC
- | - | TRBJ2-5 | TRBV11-2 | CASSTGSKETQYF | TGTGCCAGCAGTACAGGCTCGAAAGAGACCCAGTACTTC
TRBD1 | - | TRBJ2-5 | TRBV10-3 | CAIRGQGEETQYF | TGTGCCATCAGGGGACAGGGAGAAGAGACCCAGTACTTC
TRBD1 | - | TRBJ2-2 | TRBV7-3 | CASSPIKRTGLTGELFF | TGTGCCAGCAGTCCGATCAAAAGGACAGGATTGACCGGGGAGCTGTTTTTT
- | - | TRBJ2-3 | TRBV5-1 | CASSLLLADEDTQYF | TGCGCCAGCAGCTTGCTTTTAGCGGATGAAGATACGCAGTATTTT
- | - | TRBJ1-2 | TRBV7-8 | CASSYVGGPTAYYTF | TGTGCCAGCAGCTACGTTGGAGGGCCAACCGCCTACTACACCTTC
TRBD2 | - | TRBJ2-3 | TRBV7-9 | CASSSAGAGDTQYF | TGTGCCAGCAGCTCAGCGGGGGCGGGAGATACGCAGTATTTT
TRBD2 | - | TRBJ2-3 | TRBV7-2 | CASSLFPSGSYTQYF | TGTGCCAGCAGCTTATTTCCTAGCGGGAGTTATACGCAGTATTTT
- | once | TRBJ2-7 | TRBV5-1 | CASTLGGTTPYEQYF | TGCGCCAGCACGCTAGGGGGGACTACTCCCTACGAGCAGTACTTC
TRBD1 | - | TRBJ1-1 | TRBV14 | CASSPKQGARNTEAFF | TGTGCCAGCAGCCCGAAACAGGGGGCCAGGAACACTGAAGCTTTCTTT
- | - | TRBJ1-4 | TRBV7-9 | CASDFGRGEKLFF | TGTGCCAGCGATTTCGGACGCGGGGAAAAACTGTTTTTT
TRBD2 | - | TRBJ2-7 | TRBV29-1 | CSVVGLAGVIEQYF | TGCAGCGTTGTTGGACTAGCGGGAGTGATTGAGCAGTACTTC
TRBD1 | - | TRBJ1-4 | TRBV9 | CASSEVTGRNEKLFF | TGTGCCAGCAGCGAGGTGACAGGGCGTAATGAAAAACTGTTTTTT
- | - | TRBJ2-5 | TRBV2 | CARGRQSQETQYF | TGTGCCAGGGGCAGACAGTCTCAAGAGACCCAGTACTTC
- | - | TRBJ1-1 | TRBV14 | CASSQRGPPNTEAFF | TGTGCCAGCAGCCAAAGGGGTCCCCCGAACACTGAAGCTTTCTTT
- | medium-sized | TRBJ2-7 | TRBV7-2 | CASSFNRGEQYF | TGTGCCAGCAGCTTTAATCGGGGGGAGCAGTACTTC
- | - | TRBJ1-2 | TRBV5-6 | CASSPPGGLGGYTF | TGTGCCAGCAGCCCACCGGGGGGGTTAGGTGGCTACACCTTC
- | - | TRBJ1-4 | TRBV5-1 | CASSLGHNEKLFF | TGCGCCAGCAGCTTGGGACATAATGAAAAACTGTTTTTT
TRBD2 | - | TRBJ2-3 | TRBV30 | CAWSVSSGRSDTQYF | TGTGCCTGGAGTGTATCTAGCGGGAGATCAGATACGCAGTATTTT
- | few | TRBJ2-7 | TRBV28 | CASSPGSTANYEQYF | TGTGCCAGCAGTCCGGGATCCACAGCAAACTACGAGCAGTACTTC
TRBD1 | - | TRBJ2-7 | TRBV2 | CASSSGQGAYEQYF | TGTGCCAGCAGTTCGGGACAGGGGGCCTACGAGCAGTACTTC
TRBD1 | - | TRBJ1-2 | TRBV27 | CASRARDRINYGYTF | TGTGCCAGCAGGGCTCGGGACAGAATTAACTATGGCTACACCTTC